The present TCR beta chain was sequenced within a study of follicular helper T cells after annual influenza vaccination. Measured with immunoSEQ multiplex PCR; TCRdb has only the in-frame clones, and not every one. Among some 9,000 clones listed, just under 80% were seen once. Germline CDR1 and CDR2: SGHTA and FQGNSA. After removal of 6 bases from V and 4 bases from J, the junction contained 14 bases not matched to a gene. CDR3 size: 16 residues. Time point: 2014-2015 season, pre-vaccination. The sequencing here drew on CXCR5+ CD38- circulating T follicular helper cells from blood, taken on the day of influenza vaccination. The subset: circulating Tfh, non-naive CD4+CXCR5+PD-1+ (ICOS+CD38+ or ICOS-CD38-). The V call is TRBV7-2, the J call TRBJ1-1; TRBD1 matches at 7 bases. This TCR was recovered from an adult who received the influenza vaccine. For the CDR3, the DNA is TGTGCCAGCAGTCCAGGAATAGACAGGGTTGGCACTGAAGCTTTCTTT. Translating it yields CASSPGIDRVGTEAFF.